This TCR beta chain stems from a study of post-analysis software for immune sequencing data. Study context: Secondary progressive, relapsing-remitting and progressive-relapsing multiple sclerosis were among the included disease courses.

Every TCR beta cDNA library bore unique molecular identifiers. The T cell input of 1 to 10 million gave around 450,000 cDNA molecules. Each CDR3 protein gets one entry after TCRdb re-called the PCR reads with MiXCR. This sample has 750,000 to 950,000 distinct CDR3 sequences; about 50% occur once, and the top ten carry about 4.5%. The CDR3 contains 13 residues. From germline, CDR1 is SGHVS and CDR2 FNYEAQ. Trimming stripped 5 bases from V and 5 bases from J, with 11 bases between. General study points: Controls showed significantly higher normalized Chao1 diversity than did multiple sclerosis patients. Controls had lower frequencies than patients of 4 or 5 TRBV segments, which included TRBV5-6, TRBV5-1 and TRBV20-1.

As concerns this clonotype: Its antigen is still unknown.

The genes are TRBV7-6 and TRBJ2-3; D gene ambiguous. The receptor's source is a girl between 5 and 17 years old with multiple sclerosis. The sample comprised blood. CDR3 nucleotide sequence: TGTGCCAGCAGCCCCCACCCCGGAGATACGCAGTATTTT. As protein: CASSPHPGDTQYF. The full variable domain, in which reference TRBV7-6 and TRBJ2-3 provide the parts outside the CDR3, is GAGVSQSPRYKVTKRGQDVALRCDPISGHVSLYWYRQALGQGPEFLTYFNYEAQQDKSGLPNDRFSAERPEGSISTLTIQRTEQRDSAMYRCASSPHPGDTQYFGPGTRLTVL.